This T cell receptor (beta chain) was retrieved from a study of response to subunit inactivated influenza vaccine (dated by TCRdb to the late 2010s). Study-level background: To follow how T cells responded to a trivalent subunit inactivated influenza vaccine, the researchers relied on deep quantitative profiling of the T cell receptor repertoire.

The library was obtained by RT-PCR. The instrument was an Illumina HiSeq 2500. The public reads were reprocessed in TCRdb via fastp at Q25 and MiXCR, keeping in-frame beta chains. CDR3 protein duplicates are merged, each entry listing the most common genes and DNA. Across this sample there are some 540,000 distinct CDR3 sequences, with around 25% seen only once. The ten largest clones take up approximately 2.9% of the sample. Deletion took 6 bases off V and 3 bases off J, with a span of 12 bases between the germline ends. Inclusive of the bounding cysteine and phenylalanine, the CDR3 is 13 residues long. Solely the CDR3 DNA is kept, with 39 bases framed from the first base. Via the germline V gene, CDR1 is SGDLS and CDR2 YYNGEE. Overall study results and their limits: It was suggested by the authors that each seasonal influenza vaccination may recruit only a limited number of new T cells.

Comment on this clonotype: It has no known antigen specificity. One base away there is no much larger clone; base qualities are not given.

The same data also went into a second study, on T cells expressing NK-cell markers. The second study also describes: TCR beta cDNA libraries were prepared using 5'RACE template switching, which introduced a universal primer site and unique molecular identifiers. Under 10 donors provided sorted CD3+CD56+NKG2C+, CD3+CD56+NKG2C- and CD3+CD56-NKG2C+ T-cell subsets, whose TCR beta-chain repertoires were profiled. Of the eight sequenced donors, seven were found to be HCMV-seropositive and one was found to be HCMV-seronegative. To restrict sorting to alphabetaTCR-expressing T cells, an anti-gammadeltaTCR antibody was added in several experiments. For five or six donors, the dominant CD3+CD56+NKG2C+ clonotypes were among the top 10 CD8+ clonotypes and accounted for about 1.0-7.0% of CD8+ T cells. Those dominant clonotypes were again the most abundant among CD3+CD56-NKG2C+ cells in several donors, at about 28.3-65%. It remained unclear whether the expanded NKG2C-expressing T cell clones were specific for HCMV antigens. The eight sequenced donors were randomly selected healthy volunteers, three men and five women. A commercial ELISA kit detecting HCMV-specific IgG in serum was used to determine HCMV serostatus. Peripheral blood mononuclear cells were isolated from blood by Ficoll density gradient centrifugation. Magnetic immunoseparation with Miltenyi isolation kits was used to isolate CD4+ and CD8+ T cells from PBMC. cDNA synthesis was primed from the TCR beta constant segment and was followed by two successive PCR amplification steps. Libraries were sequenced as 2 x 150 bp reads on Illumina HiSeq 2000/2500, MiSeq or NextSeq. Reads were demultiplexed and grouped by UMI with MIGEC, and clonotypes were assembled and quantified with MiTCR. To exclude erroneous sequences, only TCR cDNA sequences supported by at least two reads were retained. The tcR package was used for downstream repertoire analysis, and clonotypes were matched across fractions by CDR3 nucleotide sequence plus V segment. VDJmatch was used to annotate antigen specificity against VDJdb, with one amino acid substitution in CDR3 allowed.

The specimen was CD4+ T cells sorted from PBMCs, collected roughly 13 days after vaccination. The source is a man aged 50 or older who received an inactivated influenza vaccine. Donor details come from another sample of the same person, matched by shared clones. The sequence joins TRBV9 to TRBJ1-1; TRBD1 is perhaps the D gene, given 5 matching bases. The CDR3 loop reads CASKQTGDTEAFF. The DNA sequence reads TGTGCCAGCAAACAGACGGGGGACACTGAAGCTTTCTTT. When the CDR3 is completed using the reference TRBV9 and TRBJ1-1 genes on either side, the full variable domain is DSGVTQTPKHLITATGQRVTLRCSPRSGDLSVYWYQQSLDQGLQFLIQYYNGEERAKGNILERFSAQQFPDLHSELNLSSLELGDSALYFCASKQTGDTEAFFGQGTRLTVV.